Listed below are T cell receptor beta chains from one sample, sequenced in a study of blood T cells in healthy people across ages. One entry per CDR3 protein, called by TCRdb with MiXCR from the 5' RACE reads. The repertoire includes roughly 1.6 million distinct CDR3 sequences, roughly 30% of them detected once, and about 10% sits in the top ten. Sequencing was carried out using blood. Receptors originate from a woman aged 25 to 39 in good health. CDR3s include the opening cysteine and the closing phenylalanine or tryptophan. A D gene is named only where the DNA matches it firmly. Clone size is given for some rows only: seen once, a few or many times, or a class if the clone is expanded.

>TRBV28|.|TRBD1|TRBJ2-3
CASSPTGWMSTDTQYF
TGTGCCAGCAGTCCGACAGGGTGGATGAGCACAGATACGCAGTATTTT
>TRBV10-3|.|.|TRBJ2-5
CAISRREETQYF
TGTGCCATCAGCAGGAGGGAAGAGACCCAGTACTTC
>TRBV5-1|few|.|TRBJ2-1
CASSFNRDYNEQFF
TGCGCCAGCAGCTTCAACCGGGACTACAATGAGCAGTTCTTC
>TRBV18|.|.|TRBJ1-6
CASSPAFDAANSPLHF
TGTGCCAGCTCACCAGCTTTCGACGCAGCTAATTCACCCCTCCACTTT
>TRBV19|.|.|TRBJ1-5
CASSIDRSHQPQHF
TGTGCCAGTAGTATAGACAGATCTCATCAGCCCCAGCATTTT
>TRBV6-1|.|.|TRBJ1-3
CASSEGSPISSGNTIYF
TGTGCCAGCAGTGAAGGTTCCCCGATCAGCTCTGGAAACACCATATATTTT
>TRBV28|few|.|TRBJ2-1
CASSALVADSYNEQFF
TGTGCCAGCAGCGCCTTGGTAGCGGACTCCTACAATGAGCAGTTCTTC
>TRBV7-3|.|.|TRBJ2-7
CASSLSRLPYEQYF
TGTGCCAGCAGCTTATCACGCCTCCCCTACGAGCAGTACTTC
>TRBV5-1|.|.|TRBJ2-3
CASSLDEGIDTQYF
TGCGCCAGCAGCTTGGATGAGGGAATAGATACGCAGTATTTT
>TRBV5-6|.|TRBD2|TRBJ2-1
CASSPTWLAGYNEQFF
TGTGCCAGCAGCCCCACGTGGCTAGCGGGGTACAATGAGCAGTTCTTC
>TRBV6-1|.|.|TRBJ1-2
CASSEESGFDYGYTF
TGTGCCAGCAGTGAAGAGTCGGGGTTTGACTATGGCTACACCTTC
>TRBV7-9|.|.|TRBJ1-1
CASSTLKNTEAFF
TGTGCCAGCAGCACCTTGAAAAACACTGAAGCTTTCTTT
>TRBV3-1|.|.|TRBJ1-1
CASSQGWQASEAFF
TGTGCCAGCAGCCAAGGGTGGCAAGCATCTGAAGCTTTCTTT
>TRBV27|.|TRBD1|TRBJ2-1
CASSSNRDRGPYNEQFF
TGTGCCAGCAGTTCTAACCGGGACAGGGGTCCCTACAATGAGCAGTTCTTC
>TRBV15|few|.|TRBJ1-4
CATSPGRRLEKLFF
TGTGCCACCAGCCCCGGCAGGCGTCTTGAAAAACTGTTTTTT
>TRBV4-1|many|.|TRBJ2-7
CASSQVAGQLSSYEQYF
TGCGCCAGCAGCCAAGTTGCGGGACAGCTCTCCTCCTACGAGCAGTACTTC
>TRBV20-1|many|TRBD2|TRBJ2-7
CTGTSGDSYEQYF
TGCACTGGGACTAGCGGAGACTCCTACGAGCAGTACTTC
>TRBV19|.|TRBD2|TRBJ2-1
CASSILGVVSGSGEQFF
TGTGCCAGTAGTATTTTAGGGGTGGTTAGCGGGAGCGGGGAGCAGTTCTTC
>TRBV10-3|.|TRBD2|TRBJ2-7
CAISIRGTGLAGGRYEQYF
TGTGCCATCAGCATCAGGGGAACGGGACTAGCGGGGGGCAGGTACGAGCAGTACTTC
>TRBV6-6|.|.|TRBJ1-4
CASSYQGGVGEKLFF
TGTGCCAGCAGTTATCAAGGGGGAGTTGGTGAAAAACTGTTTTTT
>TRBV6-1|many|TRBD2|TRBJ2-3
CASSELSGDATDTQYF
TGTGCCAGCAGTGAACTAAGCGGGGATGCCACAGATACGCAGTATTTT
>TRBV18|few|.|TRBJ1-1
CASSTGTAEAFF
TGTGCCAGCTCTACCGGGACCGCTGAAGCTTTCTTT
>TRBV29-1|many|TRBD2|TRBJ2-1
CSVDGETSGEQFF
TGCAGCGTTGACGGGGAGACTAGCGGTGAGCAGTTCTTC
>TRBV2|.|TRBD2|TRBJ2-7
CASSVPPAGGSYEQYF
TGTGCCAGCAGTGTCCCGCCAGCGGGGGGCTCCTACGAGCAGTACTTC
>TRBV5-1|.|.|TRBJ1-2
CASSLEVSDGGYTF
TGCGCCAGCAGCTTGGAGGTCTCAGACGGTGGCTACACCTTC
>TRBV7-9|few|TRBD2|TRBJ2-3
CASSYSRGGTTDTQYF
TGTGCCAGCAGCTATTCGCGCGGGGGTACCACAGATACGCAGTATTTT
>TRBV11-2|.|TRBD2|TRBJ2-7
CASRSSGGSSYEQYF
TGTGCCAGCAGATCTAGCGGGGGGTCCTCCTACGAGCAGTACTTC
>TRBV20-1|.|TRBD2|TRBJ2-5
CSASYSGVETQYF
TGCAGTGCTAGTTATAGCGGGGTAGAGACCCAGTACTTC
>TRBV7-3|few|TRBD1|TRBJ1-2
CASRLPGTENYGYTF
TGTGCCAGCAGATTACCTGGGACAGAGAACTATGGCTACACCTTC
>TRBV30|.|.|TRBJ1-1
CAWGIGGGSGEAFF
TGTGCCTGGGGGATCGGAGGGGGGTCGGGTGAAGCTTTCTTT
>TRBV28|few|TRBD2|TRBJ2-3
CASRGTSGQHHSTDTQYF
TGTGCCAGCAGGGGGACTAGCGGGCAACACCATAGCACAGATACGCAGTATTTT
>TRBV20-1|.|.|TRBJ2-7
CSAGTSRMVDEQYF
TGCAGTGCTGGGACATCCCGGATGGTTGACGAGCAGTACTTC
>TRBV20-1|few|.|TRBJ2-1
CSAKRTGSSFF
TGCAGTGCTAAGCGAACTGGGAGTTCGTTCTTC
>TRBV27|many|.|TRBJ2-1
CASSRGDNEQFF
TGTGCCAGCAGTCGGGGAGACAATGAGCAGTTCTTC
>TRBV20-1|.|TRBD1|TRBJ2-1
CSATWDRGLYEQFF
TGCAGTGCAACCTGGGACAGGGGGCTCTATGAGCAGTTCTTC
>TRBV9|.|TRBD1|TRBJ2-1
CASSERQGQKFF
TGTGCCAGCAGCGAGCGACAGGGCCAAAAGTTCTTC
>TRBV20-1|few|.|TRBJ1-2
CSARDLGQPGDGYTF
TGCAGTGCTAGAGATCTCGGTCAACCTGGGGATGGCTACACCTTC
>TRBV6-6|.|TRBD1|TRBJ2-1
CASSNPGQGNNEQFF
TGTGCCAGCAGTAACCCGGGACAGGGTAATAATGAGCAGTTCTTC
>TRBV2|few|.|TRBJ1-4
CASRTGDRKREKLFF
TGTGCCAGCAGGACCGGGGACCGAAAACGTGAAAAACTGTTTTTT
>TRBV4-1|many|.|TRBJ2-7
CASSQGEWREQYF
TGCGCCAGCAGCCAAGGGGAATGGCGCGAGCAGTACTTC
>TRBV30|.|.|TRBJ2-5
CAWSVGAGETQYF
TGTGCCTGGAGTGTGGGGGCGGGAGAGACCCAGTACTTC
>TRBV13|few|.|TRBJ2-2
CASTPPEGTGELFF
TGTGCCAGCACTCCCCCCGAGGGCACCGGGGAGCTGTTTTTT
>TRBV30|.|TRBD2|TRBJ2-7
CAWRSTSGNYEQYF
TGTGCCTGGAGGTCGACTAGCGGTAACTACGAGCAGTACTTC
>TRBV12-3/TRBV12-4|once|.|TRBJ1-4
CTSSLRLFGQGINEKLFF
TGTACCAGCAGTTTACGGTTGTTCGGCCAGGGGATAAATGAAAAACTGTTTTTT
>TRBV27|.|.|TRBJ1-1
CASSFSFQSSGNTEAFF
TGTGCCAGCAGTTTTTCGTTTCAAAGCTCAGGGAACACTGAAGCTTTCTTT
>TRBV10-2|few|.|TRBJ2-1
CASRDSHSSPFF
TGCGCCAGCCGGGACTCCCACTCCAGTCCGTTCTTC
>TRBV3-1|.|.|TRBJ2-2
CASSSLGDPSGELFF
TGTGCCAGCAGCAGTCTAGGGGACCCCTCCGGGGAGCTGTTTTTT
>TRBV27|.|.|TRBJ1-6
CASSFFRGSAGNSPLHF
TGTGCCAGCAGTTTCTTCCGGGGCAGCGCAGGGAATTCACCCCTCCACTTT
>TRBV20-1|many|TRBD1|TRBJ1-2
CSAAGGTGYTF
TGCAGTGCAGCAGGGGGCACTGGCTACACCTTC
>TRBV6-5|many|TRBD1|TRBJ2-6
CASGQGQGGANVLTF
TGTGCCAGCGGACAGGGGCAAGGTGGGGCCAACGTCCTGACTTTC
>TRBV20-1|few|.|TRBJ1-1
CSASEAAEAFF
TGCAGTGCTAGTGAAGCGGCTGAAGCTTTCTTT
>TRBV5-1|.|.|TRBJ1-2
CASSLASTDTANYGYTF
TGCGCCAGCAGCTTGGCGAGTACGGACACCGCGAACTATGGCTACACCTTC
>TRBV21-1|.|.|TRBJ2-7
CATNGRFHEQYF
TGTGCCACGAATGGCAGGTTCCACGAGCAGTACTTC
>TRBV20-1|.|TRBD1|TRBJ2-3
CSERDRHTDTQYF
TGTAGTGAACGGGACAGGCACACAGATACGCAGTATTTT
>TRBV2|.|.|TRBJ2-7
CASWSWDGYEQYF
TGTGCCTCTTGGTCCTGGGATGGGTACGAGCAGTACTTC